The present T cell receptor (beta chain) was sequenced within a study of shared clonotypes between healthy human individuals. In the original analysis: Filtering was not the same, since immunoSEQ gave junction-only sequences without quality scores. TCRdb keeps only in-frame clones here, not all; method: immunoSEQ multiplex PCR. Clonal size and the V and J genes are those of that table, whereas D and trimming came from the DNA. This repertoire shows 2,500,000 or so clones, around nine tenths found once; its top ten account for roughly 0.13%. V was clipped by 7 bases and J by 1 base, with 7 bases between them. The CDR3 has 12 amino acids. Germline CDR1 is SNHLY and CDR2 is FYNNEI.

The chain links TRBV2 to TRBJ1-1; D is unclear. The receptor was derived from a man between 18 and 29 years old in good health. The sample taken for sequencing was naive CD4+ T cells sorted from blood. The sample's subset: CD45RA+ positively selected. For the CDR3, the DNA is TGTGCCAGCATTTCCGGGAACACTGAAGCTTTCTTT. It yields the protein CASISGNTEAFF.